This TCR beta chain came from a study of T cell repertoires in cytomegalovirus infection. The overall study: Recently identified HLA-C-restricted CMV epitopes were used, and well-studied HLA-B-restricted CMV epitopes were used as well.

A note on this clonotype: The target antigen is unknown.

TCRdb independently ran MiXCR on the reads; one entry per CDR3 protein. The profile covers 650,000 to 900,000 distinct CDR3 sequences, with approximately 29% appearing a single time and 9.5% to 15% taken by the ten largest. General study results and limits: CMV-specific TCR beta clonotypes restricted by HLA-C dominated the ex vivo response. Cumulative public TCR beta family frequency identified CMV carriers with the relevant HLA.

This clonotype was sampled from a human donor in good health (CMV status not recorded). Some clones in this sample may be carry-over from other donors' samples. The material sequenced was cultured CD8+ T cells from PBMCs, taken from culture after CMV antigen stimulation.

As DNA, the CDR3 is TGTGCCAGCTCACCAACGACAGGGCGGGAGACCCAGTACTTC. Translation gives CASSPTTGRETQYF. This chain links TRBV18 with TRBJ2-5, with 7 bases aligning to TRBD1. The germline CDR1 and CDR2 sequences are KGHSH and LQKENI. With V trimmed by 2 bases and J by 5 bases, 5 bases remained unmatched. The CDR3 runs to 14 residues.